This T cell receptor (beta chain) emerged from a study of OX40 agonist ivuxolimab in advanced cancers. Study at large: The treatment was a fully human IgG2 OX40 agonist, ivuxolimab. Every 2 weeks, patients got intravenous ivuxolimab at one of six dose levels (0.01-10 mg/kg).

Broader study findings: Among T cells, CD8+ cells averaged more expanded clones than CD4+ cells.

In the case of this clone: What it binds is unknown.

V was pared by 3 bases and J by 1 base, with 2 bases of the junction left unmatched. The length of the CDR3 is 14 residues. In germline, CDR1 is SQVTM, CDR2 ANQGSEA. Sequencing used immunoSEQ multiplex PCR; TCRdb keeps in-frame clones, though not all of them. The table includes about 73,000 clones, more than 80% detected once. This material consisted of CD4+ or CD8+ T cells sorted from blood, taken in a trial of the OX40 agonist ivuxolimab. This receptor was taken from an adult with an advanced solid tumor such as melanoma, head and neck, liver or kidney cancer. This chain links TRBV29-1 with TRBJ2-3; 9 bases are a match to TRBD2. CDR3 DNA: TGCAGCGTTGATTTAGCGGGGGGCACAGATACGCAGTATTTT. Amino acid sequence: CSVDLAGGTDTQYF.